This passage covers 10 T cell receptor beta chains from one sample sequenced in a study of cytomegalovirus exposure and HLA in healthy donors. The PCR was carried out with 60 Vbeta primers and 13 Jbeta primers. Libraries were prepared by immunoSEQ multiplex PCR; TCRdb keeps only in-frame clonotypes and omits some of them. The table has roughly 43,000 clones, around 64% seen once; the top ten hold 8.7%. Sequenced: PBMCs. These receptors originate from a human donor in good health.

The chain carries TRBV6-4 and TRBJ2-3; D might be TRBD1 (6 bases). The length of the CDR3 is 19 residues. Germline assignment: CDR1 MRHNA and CDR2 SNTAGT. V was pared by 3 bases and J by 2 bases, with 24 bases between. The CDR3 sequence is CASSEGVHDRLRLTDTQYF. The CDR3 bases are TGTGCCAGCAGTGAGGGAGTCCATGACAGGCTCCGGCTCACAGATACGCAGTATTTT.

This clone has only a few counts. The rearrangement links TRBV4-2 to TRBJ2-3; 7 nucleotides line up with TRBD2. CDR3 length: 17 residues. After removal of 1 base from V and 0 bases from J, the junction contained 7 bases not matched to a gene. Germline V gene lookup returns CDR1 LGHNA and CDR2 YNFKEQ. CDR3 bases: TGTGCCAGCAGCCAAGCTCCGGGACTACCGAGCACAGATACGCAGTATTTT. It codes for CASSQAPGLPSTDTQYF.

This clone was observed a handful of times. The chain employs TRBV30 and TRBJ1-4; perhaps TRBD1 as D (6 bases). This CDR3 spans 12 amino acids. Germline V gives CDR1 GTSNPN, CDR2 SVGIG (reference sequence). V was pared by 5 bases and J by 3 bases, with 7 bases between. The CDR3 DNA reads as TGTGCCTGGGGGGGCGCTAATGAAAAACTGTTTTTT. It codes for CAWGGANEKLFF.

This clone has only one observation. J is TRBJ1-5 and V is TRBV4-3; TRBD1 aligns across 9 bases. The CDR3 consists of 15 residues. The germline V gene has CDR1 LGHNA and CDR2 YSLEER. The junction had 4 bases not matched to a gene; V was cut back by 4 bases and J by 3 bases. CDR3 nucleotide sequence: TGCGCCAGCAGCCTGGGGGACAGGGTCAATCAGCCCCAGCATTTT. Its translation: CASSLGDRVNQPQHF.

The chain recombines TRBV7-9 with TRBJ1-3, with D uncertain. Trimming left V 0 bases short and J 3 bases short, with 12 bases between. CDR3 length: 16 amino acids. Per germline, CDR1 SEHNR and CDR2 FQNEAQ (reference sequence). The chain's CDR3 is CASSLAVSSGGNTIYF. CDR3 coding DNA: TGTGCCAGCAGCTTAGCGGTCTCTTCGGGTGGAAACACCATATATTTT.

This clone turned up a few times. The chain recombines TRBV4-3 with TRBJ1-6; the D gene is possibly TRBD1 (5 bases). Trimming stripped 0 bases from V and 9 bases from J, with 15 bases between. The germline gives CDR1 LGHNA, CDR2 YSLEER. The CDR3 runs 16 residues. CDR3 amino acids: CASSQDRQGAASPLHF. CDR3 nucleotide sequence: TGCGCCAGCAGCCAAGATCGGCAGGGTGCAGCTTCACCCCTCCACTTT.

This clone appeared a few times. The rearrangement links TRBV7-2 to TRBJ1-2; no clear D. Trimming cost V 0 bases and J 4 bases, with 9 bases left between them. The germline gives CDR1 SGHTA, CDR2 FQGNSA. The CDR3 totals 14 residues. Here the CDR3 reads CASSLAPGPYGYTF. The CDR3 DNA sequence: TGTGCCAGCAGCTTAGCACCAGGCCCCTATGGCTACACCTTC.

This clone was recorded once. This chain joins TRBV15 and TRBJ2-3; possibly TRBD1 for D (6 bases). V gave up 2 bases and J gave up 4 bases, with 10 bases separating them. There are 14 residues in the CDR3. From germline, CDR1 is LNHNV and CDR2 YYDKDF (reference sequence). CDR3 nucleotide sequence: TGTGCCACCAGCAGACTAGGGGGTGCAGATACGCAGTATTTT. Protein: CATSRLGGADTQYF.

The rearrangement uses TRBV4-2 and TRBJ2-7; 7 bases are a match to TRBD2. The germline V gene encodes CDR1 LGHNA and CDR2 YNFKEQ. The CDR3 extends over 13 amino acids. The trim removed 4 bases at V and 5 bases at J, leaving 5 bases unmatched. The CDR3 spells CASSPGSGNEQYF. The CDR3 DNA sequence: TGTGCCAGCAGCCCCGGCAGCGGGAACGAGCAGTACTTC.

The CDR3 nucleotides are TGTGCCAGCAGTTCCCCAGGATCGGGGTATGGCTACACCTTC. The encoded protein is CASSSPGSGYGYTF. This chain uses TRBV6-6 with TRBJ1-2; D is unresolved. Trimming took 4 bases from V and 5 from J, leaving 14 bases between them. CDR3 length: 14 residues. Germline V CDR1 and CDR2: MNHNY, SVGAGI (reference sequence).